This paragraph reports one TCR beta chain. Its antigen specificity is not known. Nothing much larger sits one base from this clone, and base qualities are not available. Its CDR3 holds 16 amino acids, cysteine through phenylalanine. Solely the CDR3 DNA is kept, with 48 bases framed from the first base. Looking up the germline V gene yields CDR1 SGDLS and CDR2 YYNGEE. V is clipped by 2 bases and J by 3 bases, and the sequence between their germline boundaries is 17 bases long. This sample stems from a study of blood T cell repertoires in COVID-19 (dated by TCRdb to the early 2020s). With respect to the entire study: Collaborator samples came from the United States, Italy and Spain and covered acute and convalescent phases of COVID-19. The samples were drawn from two sources: the first 160 participants of the ongoing ImmuneRACE study, and some 1,300 subjects contributed by 6 global collaborators. The material from the prospective study consisted of cDNA or gDNA derived from T cells, B-cell-depleted T cells, or PBMCs. A de-identified subject ID, COVID-19 status, age in years and sex were almost always included in the sample metadata. The repertoires were made available in a free public database intended to serve as a resource for research on the immune response to SARS-CoV-2. Subjects who had been exposed to COVID-19, were actively infected with it, or had recovered from it provided the deeply sampled blood TCRbeta repertoires that made up the dataset. Where available, HLA class I and class II types were taken from metadata supplied by the sample provider and were not determined by assay-based typing.

Whole blood was collected in K2EDTA tubes by collaborating institutions according to the institutions' own protocols. Collaborator samples were shipped for TCRbeta analysis as frozen whole blood, isolated PBMCs, or DNA extracted from either sample type. Broader findings and caveats from the paper: The quantity of clinical and demographic metadata differed by source and by participant and was supplied without curation.

TCRbeta CDR3 regions were amplified from genomic DNA using the immunoSEQ Assay, a bias-controlled multiplex PCR. On the authors' methods: The number of nucleated cells in each sample was estimated by amplification of reference gene primers within the assay. To quantify the absolute abundance of each unique TCRbeta CDR3 rearrangement, sequence reads were collapsed and filtered. For each sample, productive Simpson clonality was calculated as the square root of Simpson's diversity index over productive rearrangements. Imported from immuneACCESS, the table was reduced by TCRdb to in-frame sequences with V and J called. These copies leave out some clones; in studies compared against another copy, an unresolved V gene accounts for under half, and the cause of the remainder is not known. V, J and clone size derive from that table, while D and trimming were established from the DNA sequence. The sample table lists 120,000 to 150,000 clones, about 91% of them with a count of one. The ten top clones hold 28% of the sample.

The source is a human donor in a cohort sampled during active COVID-19. The sample comprised peripheral blood. This chain is built from TRBV9 and TRBJ1-1; a tentative D call is TRBD1 (6 bases match). The nucleotides read TGTGCCAGCAGCGTCGCTGGAGACAGGTGGGACACTGAAGCTTTCTTT. Translated, it reads CASSVAGDRWDTEAFF.